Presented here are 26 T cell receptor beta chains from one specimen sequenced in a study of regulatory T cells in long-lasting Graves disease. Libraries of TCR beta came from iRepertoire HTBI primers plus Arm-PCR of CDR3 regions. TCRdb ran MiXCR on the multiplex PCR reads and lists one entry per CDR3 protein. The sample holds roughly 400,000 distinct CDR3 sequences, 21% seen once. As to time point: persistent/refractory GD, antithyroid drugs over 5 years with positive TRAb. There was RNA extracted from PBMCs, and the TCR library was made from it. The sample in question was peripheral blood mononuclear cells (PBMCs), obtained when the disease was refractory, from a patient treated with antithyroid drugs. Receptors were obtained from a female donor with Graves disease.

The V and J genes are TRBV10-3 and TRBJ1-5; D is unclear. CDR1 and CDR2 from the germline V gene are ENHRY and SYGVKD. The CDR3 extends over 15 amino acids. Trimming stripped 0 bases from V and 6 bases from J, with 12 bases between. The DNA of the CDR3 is TGTGCCATCAGTGAGTCGAGCAGAAACGGTCAGCCCCAGCATTTT. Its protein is CAISESSRNGQPQHF.

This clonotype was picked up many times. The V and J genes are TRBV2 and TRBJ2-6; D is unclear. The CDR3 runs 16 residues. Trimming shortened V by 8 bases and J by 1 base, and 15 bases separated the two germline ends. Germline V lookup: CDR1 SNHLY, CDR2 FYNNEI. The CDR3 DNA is TGTGCCAGCGCCCGGCAGACCATATCTGGGGCCAACGTCCTGACTTTC. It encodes CASARQTISGANVLTF.

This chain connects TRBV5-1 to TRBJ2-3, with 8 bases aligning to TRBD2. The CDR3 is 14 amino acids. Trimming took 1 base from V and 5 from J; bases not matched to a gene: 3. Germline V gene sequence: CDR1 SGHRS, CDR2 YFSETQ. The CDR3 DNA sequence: TGCGCCAGCAGCTTGTCCACTAGCGGAGATACGCAGTATTTT. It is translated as CASSLSTSGDTQYF.

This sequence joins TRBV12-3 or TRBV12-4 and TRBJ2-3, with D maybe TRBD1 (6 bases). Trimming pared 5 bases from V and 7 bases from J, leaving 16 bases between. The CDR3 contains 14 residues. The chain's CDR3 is CASSRDTFPNTQYF. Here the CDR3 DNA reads TGTGCCAGCAGTAGGGACACCTTCCCTAATACGCAGTATTTT.

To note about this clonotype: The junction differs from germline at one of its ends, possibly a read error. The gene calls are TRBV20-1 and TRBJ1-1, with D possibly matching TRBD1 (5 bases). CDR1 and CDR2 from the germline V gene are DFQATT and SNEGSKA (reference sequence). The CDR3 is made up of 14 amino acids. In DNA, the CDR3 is TGCGGTGCTAGCAACCGGGGCCTGGACACTGAAGCTTTCTTT. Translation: CGASNRGLDTEAFF.

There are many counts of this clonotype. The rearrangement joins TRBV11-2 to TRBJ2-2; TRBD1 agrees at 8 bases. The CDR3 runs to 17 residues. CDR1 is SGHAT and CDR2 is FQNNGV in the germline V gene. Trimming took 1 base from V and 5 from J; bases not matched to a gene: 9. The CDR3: CASSLARDRWITGELFF. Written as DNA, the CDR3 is TGTGCCAGCAGCTTAGCCCGGGACAGGTGGATTACCGGGGAGCTGTTTTTT.

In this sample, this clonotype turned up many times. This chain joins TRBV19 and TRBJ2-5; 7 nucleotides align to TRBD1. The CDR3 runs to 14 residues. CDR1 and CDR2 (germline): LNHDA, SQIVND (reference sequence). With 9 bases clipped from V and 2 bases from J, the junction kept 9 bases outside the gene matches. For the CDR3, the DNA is TGTGCCAGCAGTTCGGGACAGACTCAAGAGACCCAGTACTTC. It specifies CASSSGQTQETQYF.

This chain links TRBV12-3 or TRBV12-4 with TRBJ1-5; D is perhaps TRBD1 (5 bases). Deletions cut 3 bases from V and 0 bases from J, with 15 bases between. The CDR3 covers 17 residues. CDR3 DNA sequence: TGTGCCAGCAGTTTTGGGGGGGGGGTCGATAGCAATCAGCCCCAGCATTTT. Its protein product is CASSFGGGVDSNQPQHF.

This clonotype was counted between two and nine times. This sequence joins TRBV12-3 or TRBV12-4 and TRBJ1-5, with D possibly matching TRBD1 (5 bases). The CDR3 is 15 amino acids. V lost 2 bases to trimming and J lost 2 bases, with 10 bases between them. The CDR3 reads CASSLTQGGNQPQHF. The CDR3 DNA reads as TGTGCCAGCAGTTTAACGCAGGGTGGCAATCAGCCCCAGCATTTT.

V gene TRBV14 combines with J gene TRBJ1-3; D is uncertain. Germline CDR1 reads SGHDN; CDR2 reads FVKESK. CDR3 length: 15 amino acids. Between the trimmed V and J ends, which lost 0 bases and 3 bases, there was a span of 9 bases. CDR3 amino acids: CASSQDYGIGNTIYF. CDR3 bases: TGTGCCAGCAGCCAAGATTATGGTATTGGAAACACCATATATTTT. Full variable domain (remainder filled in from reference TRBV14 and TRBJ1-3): EAGVTQFPSHSVIEKGQTVTLRCDPISGHDNLYWYRRVMGKEIKFLLHFVKESKQDESGMPNNRFLAERTGGTYSTLKVQPAELEDSGVYFCASSQDYGIGNTIYFGEGSWLTVV.

The CDR3 spells CASSPRGLAGEEEQYF. The CDR3 nucleotides are TGTGCCAGCTCACCCAGGGGACTAGCGGGCGAGGAAGAGCAGTACTTC. The rearrangement joins TRBV18 to TRBJ2-7; 12 positions agree with TRBD2. In germline, CDR1 is KGHSH, CDR2 LQKENI. Trimming removed 3 bases from V and 7 bases from J; junction bases left unmatched: 10. CDR3 length: 16 residues.

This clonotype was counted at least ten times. This CDR3 is CASSPVSTDIQYF. For the CDR3, the DNA is TGTGCCAGCAGTCCGGTGTCGACGGACATTCAGTACTTC. The chain joins TRBV12-3 or TRBV12-4 to TRBJ2-4, with D unresolved. This CDR3 is 13 amino acids long. Trimming pared 5 bases from V and 8 bases from J, leaving 13 bases between.

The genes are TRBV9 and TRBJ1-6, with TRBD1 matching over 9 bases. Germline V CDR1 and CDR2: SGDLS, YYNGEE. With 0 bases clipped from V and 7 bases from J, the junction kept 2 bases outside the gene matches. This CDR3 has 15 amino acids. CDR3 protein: CASSVATGGNSPLHF. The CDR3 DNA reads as TGTGCCAGCAGCGTAGCCACAGGGGGCAATTCACCCCTCCACTTT.

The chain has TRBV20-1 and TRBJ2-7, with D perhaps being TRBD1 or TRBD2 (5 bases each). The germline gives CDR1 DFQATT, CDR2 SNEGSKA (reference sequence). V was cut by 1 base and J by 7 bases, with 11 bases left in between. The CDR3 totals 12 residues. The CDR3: CSARGDRREQYF. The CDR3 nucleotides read TGCAGTGCTAGAGGGGACCGGCGGGAGCAGTACTTC.

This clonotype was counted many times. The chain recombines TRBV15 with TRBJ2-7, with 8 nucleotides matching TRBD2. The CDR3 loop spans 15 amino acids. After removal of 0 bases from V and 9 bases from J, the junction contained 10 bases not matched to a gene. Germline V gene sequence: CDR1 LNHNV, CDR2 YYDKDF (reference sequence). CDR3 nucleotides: TGTGCCACCAGCAGAGAACAGGGACGGGGGGGAGTGCAGTACTTC. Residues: CATSREQGRGGVQYF.

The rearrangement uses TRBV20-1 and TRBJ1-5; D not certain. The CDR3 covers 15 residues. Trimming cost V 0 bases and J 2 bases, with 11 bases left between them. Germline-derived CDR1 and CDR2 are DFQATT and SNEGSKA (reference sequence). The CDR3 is CSARDRWKRNQPQHF. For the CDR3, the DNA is TGCAGTGCTAGAGATAGGTGGAAGCGCAATCAGCCCCAGCATTTT.

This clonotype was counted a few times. CDR3 coding DNA: TGTGCCAGCAGTTACTATTCAGGTAGGAACACTGAAGCTTTCTTT. It yields the protein CASSYYSGRNTEAFF. The chain employs TRBV6-5 and TRBJ1-1; D is uncertain. Trimming shortened V by 1 base and J by 1 base, and 10 bases separated the two germline ends. The CDR3 runs 15 residues. Germline V gene lookup returns CDR1 MNHEY and CDR2 SVGAGI.

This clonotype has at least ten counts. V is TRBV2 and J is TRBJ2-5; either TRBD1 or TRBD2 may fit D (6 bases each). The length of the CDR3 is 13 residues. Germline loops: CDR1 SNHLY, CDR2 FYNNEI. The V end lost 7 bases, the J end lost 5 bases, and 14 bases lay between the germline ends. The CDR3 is CASTLQGLETQYF. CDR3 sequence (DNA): TGTGCCAGCACCTTACAGGGACTTGAGACCCAGTACTTC.

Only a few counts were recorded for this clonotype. The CDR3: CAISEGREGQETQYF. The CDR3 DNA sequence: TGTGCCATCAGTGAAGGGCGGGAGGGCCAGGAGACCCAGTACTTC. This rearrangement joins TRBV10-3 to TRBJ2-5, with TRBD2 identical over 9 bases. CDR3 size: 15 residues. The junction had 7 bases not matched to a gene; V was cut back by 3 bases and J by 5 bases. Germline loops: CDR1 ENHRY, CDR2 SYGVKD.

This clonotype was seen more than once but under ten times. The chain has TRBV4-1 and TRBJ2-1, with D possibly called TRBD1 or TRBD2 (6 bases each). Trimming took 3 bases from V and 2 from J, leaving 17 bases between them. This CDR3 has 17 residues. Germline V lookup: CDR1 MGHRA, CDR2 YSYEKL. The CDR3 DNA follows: TGCGCCAGCAGCCAGGGACTGCTCGGGGGCCCCTACAATGAGCAGTTCTTC. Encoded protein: CASSQGLLGGPYNEQFF.

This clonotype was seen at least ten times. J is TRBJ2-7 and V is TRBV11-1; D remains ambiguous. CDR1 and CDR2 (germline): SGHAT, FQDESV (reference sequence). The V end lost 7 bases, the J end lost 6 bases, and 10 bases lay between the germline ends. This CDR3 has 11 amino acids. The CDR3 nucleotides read TGTGCCAGCACCCGTGGCCGCGAGCAGTACTTC. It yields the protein CASTRGREQYF.

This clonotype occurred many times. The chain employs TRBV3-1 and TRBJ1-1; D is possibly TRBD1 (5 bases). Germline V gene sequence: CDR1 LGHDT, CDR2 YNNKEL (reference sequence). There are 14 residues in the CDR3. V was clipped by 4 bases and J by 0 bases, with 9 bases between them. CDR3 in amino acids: CASSRLGVNTEAFF. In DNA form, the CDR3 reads TGTGCCAGCAGCCGGCTAGGGGTGAACACTGAAGCTTTCTTT. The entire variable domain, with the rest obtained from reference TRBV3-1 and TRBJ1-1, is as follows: DTAVSQTPKYLVTQMGNDKSIKCEQNLGHDTMYWYKQDSKKFLKIMFSYNNKELIINETVPNRFSPKSPDKAHLNLHINSLELGDSAVYFCASSRLGVNTEAFFGQGTRLTVV.

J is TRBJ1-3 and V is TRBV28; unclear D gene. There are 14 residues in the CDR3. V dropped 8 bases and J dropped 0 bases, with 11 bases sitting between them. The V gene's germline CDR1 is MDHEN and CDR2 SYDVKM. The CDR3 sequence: CASGPLSSGNTIYF. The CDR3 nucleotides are TGTGCCAGCGGACCCCTGAGCTCTGGAAACACCATATATTTT.

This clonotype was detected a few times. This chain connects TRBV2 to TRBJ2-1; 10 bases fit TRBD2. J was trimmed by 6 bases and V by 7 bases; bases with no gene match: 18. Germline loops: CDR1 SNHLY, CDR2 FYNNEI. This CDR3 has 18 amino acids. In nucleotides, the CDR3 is TGTGCCAGCATCCTACAGATGGCTAGCGGGAGTAAGGGCAATGAGCAGTTCTTC. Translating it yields CASILQMASGSKGNEQFF.

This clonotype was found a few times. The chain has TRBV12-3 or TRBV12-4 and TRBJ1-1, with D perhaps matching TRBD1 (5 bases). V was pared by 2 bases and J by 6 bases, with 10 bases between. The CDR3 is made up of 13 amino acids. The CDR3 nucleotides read TGTGCCAGCAGTTTATACGCGGGGGCTGAAGCTTTCTTT. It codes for CASSLYAGAEAFF.

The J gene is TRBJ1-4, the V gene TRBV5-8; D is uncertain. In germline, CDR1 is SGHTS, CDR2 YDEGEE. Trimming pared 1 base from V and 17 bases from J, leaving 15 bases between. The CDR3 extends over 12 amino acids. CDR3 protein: CASSLQRAQYFF. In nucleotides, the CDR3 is TGTGCCAGCAGCTTGCAACGGGCCCAGTATTTTTTT.